This TCR beta chain stems from a study of T cell changes during pregnancy in multiple sclerosis. Produced via immunoSEQ multiplex PCR; TCRdb's table is partial and in-frame only. In the table there are approximately 43,000 clones, around 93% of which are singletons. The CDR3 covers 17 residues. The ends lost 3 bases at V and 0 bases at J; junction bases unmatched: 5. Looked up from germline, CDR1 is SGHRS and CDR2 is YFSETQ. The V and J genes are TRBV5-1 and TRBJ2-3, with TRBD2 matching 12 bases. The sample here was CD8+ T cells from peripheral blood mononuclear cells, taken after pregnancy. The TCR comes from a female donor with multiple sclerosis, enrolled in a pregnancy study. CDR3 bases: TGCGCCAGCAGCTCACCCGGGACTAGCGGGAGCACAGATACGCAGTATTTT. Translating gives CASSSPGTSGSTDTQYF.